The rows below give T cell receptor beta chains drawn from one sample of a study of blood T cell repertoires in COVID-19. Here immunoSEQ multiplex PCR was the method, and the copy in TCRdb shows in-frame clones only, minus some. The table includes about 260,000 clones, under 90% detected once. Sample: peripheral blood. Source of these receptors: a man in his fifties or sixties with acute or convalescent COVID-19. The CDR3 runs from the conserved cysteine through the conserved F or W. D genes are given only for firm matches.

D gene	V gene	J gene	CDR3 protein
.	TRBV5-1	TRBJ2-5	CASSLGVAWETQYF
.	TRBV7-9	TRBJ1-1	CASWRRGNTEAFF
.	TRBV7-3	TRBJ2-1	CASSGGHEQFF
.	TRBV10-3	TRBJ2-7	CAISGSGYEQYF
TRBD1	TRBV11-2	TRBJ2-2	CASSPGTGISGELFF
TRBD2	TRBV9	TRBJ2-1	CASSVRGLAGSPNEQFF
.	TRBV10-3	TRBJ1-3	CATGGSGNTIYF
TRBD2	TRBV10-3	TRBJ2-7	CAISESGKGGRANEQYF
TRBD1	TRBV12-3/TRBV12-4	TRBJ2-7	CASSRDSPYEQYF
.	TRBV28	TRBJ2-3	CASSSPRVADTQYF
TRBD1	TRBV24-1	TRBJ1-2	CATTRFRDRQYYGYTF
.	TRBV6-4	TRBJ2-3	CASSGCRDTQYF
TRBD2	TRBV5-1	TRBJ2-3	CASRKEPSGVSTDTQYF
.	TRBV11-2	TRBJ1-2	CASSLGTEDNYGYTF
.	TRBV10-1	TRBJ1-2	CASNRTDRSRGGPDGYTF
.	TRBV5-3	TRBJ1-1	CARSLDGQNTEAFF
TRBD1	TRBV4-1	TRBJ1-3	CASSQIRGQGTSGNTIYF
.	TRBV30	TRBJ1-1	CAWSALEVRYTEAFF
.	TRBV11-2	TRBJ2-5	CASSSLGTQYF
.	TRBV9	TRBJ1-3	CASSVGQNSGNTIYF
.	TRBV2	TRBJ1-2	CASSEQEYGYTF
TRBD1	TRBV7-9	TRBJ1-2	CASSFEGTGVRGYTF
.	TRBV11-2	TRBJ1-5	CASTLDIGQNQPQHF
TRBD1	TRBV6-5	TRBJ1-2	CASSKTGLGGYTF
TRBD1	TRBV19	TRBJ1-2	CASSLTGAGNYGYTF
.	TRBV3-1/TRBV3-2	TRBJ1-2	CASSQGGALAMGYTF
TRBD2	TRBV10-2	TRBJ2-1	CASCLAGGRAEQFF
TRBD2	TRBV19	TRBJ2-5	CASSINGLAGGRETQYF
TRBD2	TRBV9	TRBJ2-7	CASSPTDRLAVEQYF
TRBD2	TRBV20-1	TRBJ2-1	CSASGAGGRSYNEQFF
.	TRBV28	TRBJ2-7	CASSFPGVAMSSYEQYF
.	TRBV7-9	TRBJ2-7	CASSLGETGSYEQYF
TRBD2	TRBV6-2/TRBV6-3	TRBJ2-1	CASSYGASGGHNEQFF
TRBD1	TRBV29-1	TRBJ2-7	CSGTGDYEQYF
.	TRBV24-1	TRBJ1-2	CATSDVSFHYGYTF
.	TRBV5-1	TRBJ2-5	CASTFATSYLETQYF
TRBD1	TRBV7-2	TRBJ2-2	CASSYTGGLNTGELFF
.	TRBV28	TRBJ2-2	CASSYTNTGELFF
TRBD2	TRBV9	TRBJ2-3	CASSLRTSGTDTQYF
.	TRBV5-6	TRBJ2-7	CASSLQEYEQYF
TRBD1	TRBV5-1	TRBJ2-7	CASSAGTGYYEQYF
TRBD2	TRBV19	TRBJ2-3	CASSIQGLAGGGDTQYF
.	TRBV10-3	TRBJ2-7	CAIRENAGDEQYF
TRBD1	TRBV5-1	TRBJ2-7	CASSLDRGFEQYF
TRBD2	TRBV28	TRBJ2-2	CASSFAGGNTGELFF
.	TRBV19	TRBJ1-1	CASSTLSGGTEAFF
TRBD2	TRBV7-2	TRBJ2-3	CASSLVPSGGTDTQYF
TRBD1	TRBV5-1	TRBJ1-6	CASSLVDRDSPLHF
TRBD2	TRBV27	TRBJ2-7	CASSSLAGVLLEQYF
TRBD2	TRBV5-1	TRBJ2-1	CASSLGTSGRYNEQFF
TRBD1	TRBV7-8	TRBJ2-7	CASSYGTGSYEQYF
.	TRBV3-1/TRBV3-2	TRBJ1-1	CASSQTGGAFF
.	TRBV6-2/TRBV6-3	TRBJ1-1	CASSYRRGEAFF
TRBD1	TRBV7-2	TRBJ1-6	CASSLQDRDSSPLHF
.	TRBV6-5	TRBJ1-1	CASSYKRGRTEAFF
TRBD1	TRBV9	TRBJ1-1	CASSVGQGNAEAFF
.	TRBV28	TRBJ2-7	CASSLIGQFYEQYF
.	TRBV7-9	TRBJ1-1	CASSLGAGNTEAFF
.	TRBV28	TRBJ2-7	CASRDTYEQYF